One sample yielded the 9 T cell receptor beta chains listed below, sequenced in a study of cytomegalovirus exposure and HLA in healthy donors. PCR was performed using 60 Vbeta and 13 Jbeta primers. Profiling relied on immunoSEQ multiplex PCR, and the TCRdb table lists in-frame clones only, not all of them. Of around 120,000 clones in the sample, around 86% are singletons; the top ten hold around 0.67%. Sample: PBMCs. These receptors came from a man aged 18 to 30 in good health and CMV-seronegative.

The chain combines TRBV28 with TRBJ2-3; D gene ambiguous. CDR3 length equals 17 residues. Germline CDR1 is MDHEN and CDR2 is SYDVKM. V was trimmed by 2 bases and J by 2 bases, leaving 17 bases between them. The CDR3 protein is CASSLVRGWSVTDTQYF. The CDR3 DNA reads as TGTGCCAGCAGTTTAGTTCGTGGTTGGTCGGTCACAGATACGCAGTATTTT.

The chain joins TRBV27 to TRBJ2-3, with TRBD2 matching 13 bases. Germline trimming cut 2 bases from V and 4 bases from J; bases unmatched to any gene: 6. Germline V gives CDR1 MNHEY, CDR2 SMNVEV (reference sequence). The CDR3 spans 17 residues. The CDR3 here is CASSLRKGLAGADTQYF. Here the CDR3 DNA reads TGTGCCAGCAGTTTAAGGAAAGGACTAGCGGGGGCAGATACGCAGTATTTT.

The chain employs TRBV18 and TRBJ2-5; 7 positions agree with TRBD1. V was clipped by 5 bases and J by 4 bases; unmatched bases: 10. The CDR3 totals 15 residues. Germline CDR1 KGHSH, CDR2 LQKENI. The CDR3 nucleotides are TGTGCCAGCTCAATCAATTACAGGGGTGGAGAGACCCAGTACTTC. It encodes CASSINYRGGETQYF.

The chain is built from TRBV19 and TRBJ1-6, with TRBD1 matching over 7 bases. The CDR3 runs 15 residues. CDR1 and CDR2 (germline): LNHDA, SQIVND (reference sequence). V lost 3 bases to trimming and J lost 5 bases; unmatched junction nucleotides: 4. CDR3 bases: TGTGCCAGTAGTATCGGAGGGACAGATAATTCACCCCTCCACTTT. Protein: CASSIGGTDNSPLHF.

This chain connects TRBV12-5 to TRBJ2-7; D might be TRBD2 (6 bases). Deletions cut 5 bases from V and 7 bases from J, with 15 bases between. Looked up from germline, CDR1 is LGHNT and CDR2 is FRNRAP. The CDR3 has 13 amino acids. The DNA for the CDR3 is TGTGCTAGTGGTCGCGGGGTCGGTTTGGAGCAGTACTTC. It encodes CASGRGVGLEQYF. Together with reference TRBV12-5 and TRBJ2-7, the CDR3 gives the full variable domain: DARVTQTPRHKVTEMGQEVTMRCQPILGHNTVFWYRQTMMQGLELLAYFRNRAPLDDSGMPKDRFSAEMPDATLATLKIQPSEPRDSAVYFCASGRGVGLEQYFGPGTRLTVT.

This clone was picked up a small number of times. The CDR3 loop reads CASSPRGADRSTDTQYF. In DNA form, the CDR3 reads TGTGCCAGCAGCCCGCGGGGGGCCGACAGAAGCACAGATACGCAGTATTTT. The gene calls are TRBV7-9 and TRBJ2-3, with 8 bases lining up with TRBD2. With 5 bases clipped from V and 0 bases from J, the junction kept 10 bases outside the gene matches. The CDR3 loop spans 17 amino acids. From germline, CDR1 is SEHNR and CDR2 FQNEAQ (reference sequence).

The chain recombines TRBV4-2 with TRBJ2-7; D is possibly TRBD2 (6 bases). In germline, CDR1 is LGHNA, CDR2 YNFKEQ. V was pared by 4 bases and J by 2 bases, with 15 bases between. CDR3 length: 15 residues. The chain's CDR3 is CASSRAGTGAYEQYF. The CDR3 DNA follows: TGTGCCAGCAGCCGGGCCGGGACGGGGGCCTACGAGCAGTACTTC.

The chain uses TRBV10-3 and TRBJ1-3; the D is unclear. Germline V lookup: CDR1 ENHRY, CDR2 SYGVKD. V was pared by 0 bases and J by 7 bases, with 16 bases between. The CDR3 loop spans 16 amino acids. The CDR3, as DNA: TGTGCCATCAGTGAGTCAGTTAATCCGGGGAGGAACACCATATATTTT. It translates to CAISESVNPGRNTIYF.

The V gene is TRBV10-1, the J gene TRBJ2-2; TRBD1 matches at 7 bases. After removal of 4 bases from V and 11 bases from J, the junction contained 7 bases not matched to a gene. The germline CDR1 and CDR2 sequences are WNHNN and SYGVQD (reference sequence). CDR3 length: 13 amino acids. The CDR3 DNA reads TGCGCCAGCAGTGTGGGTAGACAGGGAGAGCTGTTTTTT. Protein: CASSVGRQGELFF.